What follows is one TCR beta chain and its context. Antigen specificity is unknown. Assay used: immunoSEQ multiplex PCR; TCRdb lists only in-frame clones, some missing. The sample yields millions of clones, about 92% seen once. This specimen belongs to a study of shared clonotypes between healthy human individuals. The germline V gene encodes CDR1 LNHDA and CDR2 SQIVND (reference sequence). The V end was cut by 7 bases, the J end by 9 bases, with 16 bases between. The CDR3 is 13 residues long. Positively selected for CCR7, the CD45RO-negative cells used as naive CD8 cells excluded terminally differentiated effector memory CD45RA+ cells. Findings and limits, study-wide: Among donors, the sharing of clonotypes was expected to be influenced by sequencing depth. The sharing of 4% to 5.5% of naive CD4 clonotypes was seen across a handful of donors. Clonotypes shared by all four donors outscored non-shared clonotypes in generation probability.

Specimen: naive CD8+ T cells from PBMCs. The chain employs TRBV19 and TRBJ2-1; possible D gene TRBD1, 6 bases. The clonotype comes from a man younger than 35 in good health. Some clones in this sample may be carry-over from other donors' samples. The CDR3 sequence is CASTPKEDSEQFF. CDR3 sequence (DNA): TGTGCCAGTACCCCGAAGGAGGACAGTGAGCAGTTCTTC.